This entry describes one T cell receptor (beta chain). Its antigen remains unidentified. CDR3 size: 14 residues. Trimming left V 5 bases short and J 0 bases short, with 8 bases between. In germline, CDR1 is MNHEY, CDR2 SVGAGI. This sample is drawn from a study of T cell responses to AZD1222 COVID-19 vaccine. Study-level results: Dominant CD4 TCR responses targeted spike regions 160-218 and 743-854.

Assay: immunoSEQ multiplex PCR; the TCRdb copy retains only in-frame clones and omits some. The sample lists some 110,000 clones, roughly nine tenths occurring once. This sequence originates from an adult who received the AZD1222 COVID-19 vaccine. Sequencing used peripheral blood, obtained 28 days after the second AZD1222 dose. The chain uses TRBV6-5 and TRBJ2-1; D might be TRBD2 (6 bases). CDR3 sequence (DNA): TGTGCCAGCAGTCCGACTAGCTCCTACAATGAGCAGTTCTTC. It is translated as CASSPTSSYNEQFF.